These 10 T cell receptor beta chains originate from one sample sequenced in a study of T cells after yellow fever vaccination. TCRdb re-analysed the 5' RACE reads in MiXCR, keeping a single row per CDR3 protein. The sample contains fewer than 350,000 distinct CDR3 sequences, 8.5% to 9% of which appear only once. The input for sequencing was PBMCs, taken on the day of the first yellow fever vaccination. Receptors were obtained from a man aged 18 to 30 who received the YFV17D yellow fever vaccine.

This chain joins TRBV5-1 and TRBJ2-1; TRBD2 agrees at 8 bases. Germline assignment: CDR1 SGHRS and CDR2 YFSETQ. With V trimmed by 4 bases and J by 5 bases, 11 bases remained unmatched. There are 16 residues in the CDR3. The CDR3 bases are TGCGCCAGCAGCGTTAACCGGGGGGGAAGCAACAATGAGCAGTTCTTC. It codes for CASSVNRGGSNNEQFF.

This clonotype was counted many times. The chain uses TRBV27 and TRBJ2-2; D gene ambiguous. The CDR3 covers 12 residues. Germline V CDR1 and CDR2: MNHEY, SMNVEV (reference sequence). The germline V and J ends were trimmed by 6 bases and 7 bases, with 9 bases remaining between them. The CDR3 coding sequence is TGTGCCAGCAGCTACATACGCGGGGAGCTGTTTTTT. Translating it yields CASSYIRGELFF.

The chain joins TRBV18 to TRBJ2-6; tentatively, D is TRBD2 (7 bases). The germline V and J ends were trimmed by 1 base and 0 bases, with 16 bases remaining between them. Germline CDR1 reads KGHSH; CDR2 reads LQKENI. This CDR3 is 19 amino acids long. The CDR3 bases are TGTGCCAGCTCACCACTAGGGGGGGTCCTACCCTCTGGGGCCAACGTCCTGACTTTC. Translated, it gives CASSPLGGVLPSGANVLTF.

This clonotype was observed a handful of times. This chain uses TRBV7-2 with TRBJ2-7, with 10 bases aligning to TRBD2. The CDR3 has 14 amino acids. Germline trimming cut 2 bases from V and 6 bases from J; bases unmatched to any gene: 4. Germline loops: CDR1 SGHTA, CDR2 FQGNSA. CDR3 sequence reads: CASSLYRLAGEQYF. CDR3 nucleotide sequence: TGTGCCAGCAGCTTATACCGACTAGCGGGCGAGCAGTACTTC.

The chain is built from TRBV20-1 and TRBJ1-6; 11 positions agree with TRBD1. CDR1 DFQATT and CDR2 SNEGSKA come from the germline V gene (reference sequence). The CDR3 spans 13 residues. V gave up 6 bases and J gave up 9 bases; unmatched junction bases: 4. In DNA, the CDR3 is TGCAGTGCAACGGGACAGGGGGTTTCACCCCTCCACTTT. Translated, it gives CSATGQGVSPLHF.

This clonotype was recorded many times. The gene calls are TRBV5-1 and TRBJ1-3, with D perhaps matching TRBD1 (5 bases). CDR1 SGHRS and CDR2 YFSETQ come from the germline V gene. The CDR3 runs 18 residues. Trimming removed 2 bases at V and 3 bases at J, with 21 bases between. The CDR3 DNA sequence: TGCGCCAGCAGCTTAACCGCAGGGCGAGGCTTATTTGGAAACACCATATATTTT. This sequence encodes CASSLTAGRGLFGNTIYF.

The J gene is TRBJ2-5, the V gene TRBV20-1; D ambiguous. The CDR3 has 12 residues. Germline V gives CDR1 DFQATT, CDR2 SNEGSKA (reference sequence). Trimming cost V 3 bases and J 5 bases, with 10 bases left between them. The CDR3 DNA reads as TGCAGTGCTAGGTCCAGCACGGAGACCCAGTACTTC. Its protein is CSARSSTETQYF.

In this sample, this clonotype turned up many times. The chain employs TRBV12-3 or TRBV12-4 and TRBJ1-5; D remains unclear. CDR3 size: 13 residues. V lost 2 bases to trimming and J lost 4 bases, with 6 bases between them. In DNA, the CDR3 is TGTGCCAGCAGTTTAAGTCAGAATCAGCCCCAGCATTTT. Protein: CASSLSQNQPQHF.

This chain links TRBV6-2 or TRBV6-3 with TRBJ2-5; TRBD2 matches 12 bases. V was pared by 4 bases and J by 2 bases, with 5 bases of the junction left unmatched. Germline CDR1 and CDR2: MNHEY and SVGEGT. CDR3 length: 16 residues. CDR3 sequence (DNA): TGTGCCAGCAGTTCACGGACTAGCGGGGTTCAAGAGACCCAGTACTTC. This sequence encodes CASSSRTSGVQETQYF.

This clonotype appeared a few times. DNA of the CDR3: TGTGCCAGCCAACAGGAGGGACGGCAATACATGAACACTGAAGCTTTCTTT. Amino acid sequence: CASQQEGRQYMNTEAFF. The chain combines TRBV2 with TRBJ1-1; D perhaps matches TRBD1 (5 bases). CDR3 length equals 17 residues. Germline V gene data show CDR1 as SNHLY and CDR2 as FYNNEI. With 8 bases removed from V and 0 bases from J, the gap between germline ends came to 22 bases.